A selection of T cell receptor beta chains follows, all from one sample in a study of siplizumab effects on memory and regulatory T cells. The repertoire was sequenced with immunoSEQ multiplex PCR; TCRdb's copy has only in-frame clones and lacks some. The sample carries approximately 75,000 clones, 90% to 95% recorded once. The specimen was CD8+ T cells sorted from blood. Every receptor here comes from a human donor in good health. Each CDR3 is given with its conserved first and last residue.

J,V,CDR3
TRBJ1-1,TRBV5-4,CASSARQGGDTEAFF
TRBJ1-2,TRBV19,CASNDAVYGYTF
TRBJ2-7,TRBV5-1,CASSLAGTGSPYYEQYF
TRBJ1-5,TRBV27,CASSPTNQPQHF
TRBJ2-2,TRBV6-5,CASRPGTLNTGELFF
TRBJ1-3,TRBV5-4,CASSLDAGGNTIYF
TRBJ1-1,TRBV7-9,CASSLVLPMNTEAFF
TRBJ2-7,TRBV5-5,CASSLDVYEQYF
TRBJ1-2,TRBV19,CASSILGQGADYGYTF
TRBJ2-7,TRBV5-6,CASSMGTYGEQYF
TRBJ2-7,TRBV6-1,CASSGGTTIIYEQYF
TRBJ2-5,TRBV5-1,CASSLDLSAGSGGAGETQYF
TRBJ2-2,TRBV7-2,CASSPGPTNTGELFF
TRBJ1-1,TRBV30,CAWSPNLGGGGAEAFF
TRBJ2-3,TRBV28,CASTQTRTRGRGSTDTQYF
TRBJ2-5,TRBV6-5,CASSPPGTEETQYF
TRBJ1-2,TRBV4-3,CASSQEGGVGYTF
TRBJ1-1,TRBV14,CASSYATGGYSEAFF
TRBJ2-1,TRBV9,CASSVPASDSSYNEQFF
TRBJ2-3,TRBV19,CASSLGQRSTDTQYF
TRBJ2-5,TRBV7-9,CASSFPGPGETQYF
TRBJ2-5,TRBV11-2,CASSSLAGGQETQYF
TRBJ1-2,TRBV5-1,CASSPWTGGGYTF
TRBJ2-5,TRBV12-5,CASGPGQGQETQYF
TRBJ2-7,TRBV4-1,CASSQDIAGGSREQYF
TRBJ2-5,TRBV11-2,CASSLSGGEETQYF
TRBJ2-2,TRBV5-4,CASSLTGTGELFF
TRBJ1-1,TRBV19,CASSMWGSTEAFF
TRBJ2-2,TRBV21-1,CASTKGGQGKWTGELFF
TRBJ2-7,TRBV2,CASSEFYEQYF
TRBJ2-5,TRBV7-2,CASSPVFTETQYF
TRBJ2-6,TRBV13,CASSHLGNGANVLTF
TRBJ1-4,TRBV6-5,CASSYLGAYNEKLFF
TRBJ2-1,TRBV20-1,CSADKDNEQFF
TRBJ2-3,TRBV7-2,CASSVGGGRGTDTQYF
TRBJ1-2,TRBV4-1,CASSQVGVNYGYTF
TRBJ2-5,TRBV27,CASSEDGLGGEETQYF